The 4 T cell receptor beta chains listed next were all sequenced from one sample in a study of identical twins (dated by TCRdb to the mid-2010s). The method was 5' RACE. Sequencing instrument: Illumina HiSeq 2000. TCRdb took the public reads, trimmed them with fastp at Q25, ran MiXCR for clone calling and kept in-frame beta chains. One record per CDR3 amino acid sequence lists the most common genes and DNA. For this sample the table gives about 570,000 distinct CDR3 sequences, of which approximately 9.6% were detected only once. Under 3% of the sample rests with the top ten. This same sample was also part of a study on yellow fever vaccine responses in identical twins.

Sequencing used PBMCs. The receptors were sampled from a woman aged 18-35 years in good health.

The chain carries TRBV7-2 and TRBJ2-1; 9 nucleotides match TRBD1. Looked up from germline, CDR1 is SGHTA and CDR2 is FQGNSA. Trimming took 7 bases from V and 8 from J; bases not matched to a gene: 15. The CDR3 has 16 residues. The CDR3 nucleotides read TGTGCCAGCACCCTCCCCGGGACAGGGTTTGATTATGAGCAGTTCTTC. As protein: CASTLPGTGFDYEQFF.

This rearrangement joins TRBV20-1 to TRBJ2-1; 13 nucleotides align to TRBD2. Germline-derived CDR1 and CDR2 are DFQATT and SNEGSKA (reference sequence). V gave up 0 bases and J gave up 11 bases; unmatched junction bases: 22. This CDR3 has 20 residues. The CDR3 DNA reads TGCAGTGCTAGAGAACAGTCAGGGGGCGTTTCGGGACTAGCGGGAACAAAGCAGTTCTTC. Residues: CSAREQSGGVSGLAGTKQFF.

This clonotype was detected many times. The chain employs TRBV6-5 and TRBJ1-2; TRBD1 matches at 7 bases. V lost 0 bases and J lost 2; bases outside the gene matches: 6. Germline V CDR1 and CDR2: MNHEY, SVGAGI. The CDR3 extends over 16 amino acids. The chain's CDR3 is CASSYSMTGSNYGYTF. The CDR3 DNA reads as TGTGCCAGCAGTTACTCCATGACAGGGTCAAACTATGGCTACACCTTC.

This clonotype was counted ten times or more. CDR3: CASSERDSQPQHF. The CDR3 DNA sequence: TGTGCCAGCAGTGAAAGGGATTCTCAGCCCCAGCATTTT. The rearrangement links TRBV6-4 to TRBJ1-5; D gene uncertain. With 3 bases removed from V and 6 bases from J, the gap between germline ends came to 9 bases. This CDR3 is 13 amino acids long. Germline V gene sequence: CDR1 MRHNA, CDR2 SNTAGT.